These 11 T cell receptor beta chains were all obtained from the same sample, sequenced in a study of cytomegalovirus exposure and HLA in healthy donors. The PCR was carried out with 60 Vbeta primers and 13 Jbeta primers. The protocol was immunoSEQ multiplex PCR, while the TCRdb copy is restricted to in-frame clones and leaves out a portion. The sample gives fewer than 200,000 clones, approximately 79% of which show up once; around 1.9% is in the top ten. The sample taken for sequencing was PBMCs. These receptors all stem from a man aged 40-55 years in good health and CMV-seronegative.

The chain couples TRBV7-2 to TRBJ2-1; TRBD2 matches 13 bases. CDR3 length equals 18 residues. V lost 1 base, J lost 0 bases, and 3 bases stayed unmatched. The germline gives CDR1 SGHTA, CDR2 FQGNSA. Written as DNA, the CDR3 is TGTGCCAGCAGCTTAGGACTAGCGGGGGGTTACTCCTACAATGAGCAGTTCTTC. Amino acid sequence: CASSLGLAGGYSYNEQFF.

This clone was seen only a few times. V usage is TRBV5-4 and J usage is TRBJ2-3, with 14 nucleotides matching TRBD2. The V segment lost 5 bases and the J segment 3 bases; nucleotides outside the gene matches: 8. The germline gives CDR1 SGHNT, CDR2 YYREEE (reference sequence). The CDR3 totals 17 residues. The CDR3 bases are TGTGCCAGCAGTTCGGGACTAGCGGGAGTCGGGACAGATACGCAGTATTTT. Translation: CASSSGLAGVGTDTQYF.

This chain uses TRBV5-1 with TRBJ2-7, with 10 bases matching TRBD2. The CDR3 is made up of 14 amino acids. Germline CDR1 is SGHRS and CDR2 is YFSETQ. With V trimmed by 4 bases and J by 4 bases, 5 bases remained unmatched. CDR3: CASSLTSGSYEQYF. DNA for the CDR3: TGCGCCAGCAGCCTGACTAGCGGGTCGTACGAGCAGTACTTC.

The CDR3 here is CSVRTTGGFEKLFF. The CDR3 DNA sequence: TGCAGCGTTAGAACGACAGGGGGTTTTGAAAAACTGTTTTTT. J is TRBJ1-4 and V is TRBV29-1; 9 bases align to TRBD1. The CDR3 has 14 residues. V dropped 5 bases and J dropped 7; count of bases not matched to a gene: 8. Germline assignment: CDR1 SQVTM and CDR2 ANQGSEA.

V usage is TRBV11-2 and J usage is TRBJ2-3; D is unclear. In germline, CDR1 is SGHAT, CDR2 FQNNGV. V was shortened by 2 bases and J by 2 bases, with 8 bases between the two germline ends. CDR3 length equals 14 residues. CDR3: CASSLNTITDTQYF. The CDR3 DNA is TGTGCCAGCAGCTTAAATACAATCACAGATACGCAGTATTTT.

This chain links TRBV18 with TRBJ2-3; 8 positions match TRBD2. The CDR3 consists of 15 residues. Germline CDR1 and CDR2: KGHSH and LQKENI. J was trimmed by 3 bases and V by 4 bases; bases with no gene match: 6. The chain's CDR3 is CASSLGTRGTDTQYF. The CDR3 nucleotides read TGTGCCAGCTCACTGGGGACTAGAGGAACAGATACGCAGTATTTT.

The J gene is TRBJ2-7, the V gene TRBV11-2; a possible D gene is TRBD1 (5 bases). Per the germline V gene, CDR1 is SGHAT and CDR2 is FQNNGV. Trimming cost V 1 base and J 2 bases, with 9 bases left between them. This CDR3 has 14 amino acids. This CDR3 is CASSLGGLPYEQYF. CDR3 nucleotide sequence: TGTGCCAGCAGCTTAGGGGGCCTGCCCTACGAGCAGTACTTC.

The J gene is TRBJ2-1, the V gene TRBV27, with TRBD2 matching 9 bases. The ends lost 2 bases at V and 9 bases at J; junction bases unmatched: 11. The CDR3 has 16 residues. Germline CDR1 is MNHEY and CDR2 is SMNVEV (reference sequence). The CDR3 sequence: CASSLGSGRPRREQFF. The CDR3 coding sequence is TGTGCCAGCAGTTTAGGGAGCGGGAGGCCTCGGCGTGAGCAGTTCTTC.

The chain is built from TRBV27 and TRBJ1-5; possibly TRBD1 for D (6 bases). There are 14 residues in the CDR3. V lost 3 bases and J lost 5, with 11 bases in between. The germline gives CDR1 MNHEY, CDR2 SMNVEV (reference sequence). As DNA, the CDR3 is TGTGCCAGCAGTTTCTCACAGGGAGATCAGCCCCAGCATTTT. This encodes CASSFSQGDQPQHF.

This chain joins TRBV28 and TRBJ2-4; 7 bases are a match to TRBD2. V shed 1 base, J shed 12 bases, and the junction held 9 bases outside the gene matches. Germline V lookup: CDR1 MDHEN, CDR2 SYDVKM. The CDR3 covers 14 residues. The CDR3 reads CASSLSGRERSQYF. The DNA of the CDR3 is TGTGCCAGCAGTTTATCGGGGCGGGAGCGCAGTCAGTACTTC.

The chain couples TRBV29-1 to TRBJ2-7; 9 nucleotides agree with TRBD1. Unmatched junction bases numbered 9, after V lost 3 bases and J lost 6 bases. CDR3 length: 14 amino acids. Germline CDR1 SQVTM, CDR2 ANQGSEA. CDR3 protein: CSVDPTGGRGEQYF. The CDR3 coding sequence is TGCAGCGTTGACCCTACAGGGGGCCGGGGCGAGCAGTACTTC.